The 4 T cell receptor beta chains below all came from one sample that was sequenced in a study of shared clonotypes between healthy human individuals. Measured with immunoSEQ multiplex PCR; TCRdb has only the in-frame clones, and not every one. The top ten clones hold 0.55% to 0.7% of a sample with about 990,000 clones, around 78% of them seen once. The sequencing sample was made of memory CD4+ T cells from PBMCs. Subset specified: CD45RA-negative fraction. These receptors all come from a man aged 18 to 29 in good health. Some clones in this sample may be carry-over from other donors' samples.

This clone appeared once. The chain joins TRBV28 to TRBJ1-2; 7 bases align to TRBD1. With V trimmed by 5 bases and J by 4 bases, 10 bases remained unmatched. This CDR3 contains 15 residues. CDR1 is MDHEN, CDR2 SYDVKM, per germline. The CDR3 bases are TGTGCCAGCAGTAAATCCGGGACAGCCAGCTATGGCTACACCTTC. Residues: CASSKSGTASYGYTF.

V usage is TRBV28 and J usage is TRBJ2-1; 13 nucleotides line up with TRBD2. The ends lost 4 bases at V and 6 bases at J; junction bases unmatched: 3. Germline assignment: CDR1 MDHEN and CDR2 SYDVKM. CDR3 length: 15 residues. Here the CDR3 reads CASSSLAGGSNEQFF. CDR3 DNA sequence: TGTGCCAGCAGTTCACTAGCGGGAGGGTCCAATGAGCAGTTCTTC.

The V gene is TRBV19, the J gene TRBJ2-1; D is possibly TRBD1 (7 bases). Germline V gives CDR1 LNHDA, CDR2 SQIVND (reference sequence). The CDR3 runs 17 residues. Trimming removed 2 bases from V and 7 bases from J, with 21 bases in between. CDR3 nucleotide sequence: TGTGCCAGTAGTATAAGGAGGGGGCAATCCCCGAAAAATGAGCAGTTCTTC. It is translated as CASSIRRGQSPKNEQFF.

This clone was detected only once. The chain combines TRBV7-3 with TRBJ2-3; tentatively, D is TRBD2 (6 bases). Per the germline V gene, CDR1 is SGHTA and CDR2 is FQGTGA. The CDR3 loop spans 14 amino acids. V was shortened by 8 bases and J by 1 base, with 13 bases between the two germline ends. CDR3 sequence: CASSVGRGTDTQYF. The CDR3 bases are TGTGCCAGCTCGGTCGGGAGAGGCACAGATACGCAGTATTTT.